This section outlines one T cell receptor (beta chain) sequence together with its context. The CDR3 is 15 amino acids. V was pared by 3 bases and J by 3 bases, with 11 bases between. The germline V gene encodes CDR1 MDHEN and CDR2 SYDVKM. The sample is drawn from a study of shared clonotypes between healthy human individuals. The overall study: Per donor, three plates held CD4 naive cells, three held CD4 memory, two held CD8 naive and one held CD8 memory.

Profiling relied on immunoSEQ multiplex PCR, and the TCRdb table lists in-frame clones only, not all of them. The data show approximately 1,500,000 clones, with 98% seen just once and 0.4% to 0.55% held by the top ten. The chain uses TRBV28 and TRBJ1-4; no clear D. This sequence originates from a man aged 25 to 45 in good health. Material: naive CD4+ T cells sorted from blood. The subset here: CD45RA+ positively selected. The chain's CDR3 is CASSLGSRANEKLFF. CDR3 DNA sequence: TGTGCCAGCAGTTTGGGGAGCCGAGCTAATGAAAAACTGTTTTTT.